The clone carrying this T cell receptor (beta chain) came up many times. This entry comes from a study of T cells in Graves' hyperthyroidism and ophthalmopathy. The authors obtained PBMCs from roughly 9.7 ml of fresh peripheral blood. What was amplified from RNA transcripts were TCR beta CDR3 regions. HTBI primers drove first-round RT-PCR of the TCR CDR3. TCRdb re-analysed the multiplex PCR reads in MiXCR, keeping a single row per CDR3 protein. The sample lists roughly 740,000 distinct CDR3 sequences; 15% to 20% were seen once. The sequenced material came from blood. The receptor's source is a man between 18 and 35 years old with Graves' hyperthyroidism.

The CDR3 nucleotides read TGTGCCAGCAGCTTAACCCCCCTGAGCGAGCAGTACTTC. Translation: CASSLTPLSEQYF. The chain recombines TRBV7-2 with TRBJ2-7; D remains ambiguous. With 2 bases removed from V and 6 bases from J, the gap between germline ends came to 11 bases. CDR1 SGHTA and CDR2 FQGNSA come from the germline V gene. CDR3 length: 13 amino acids.